This TCR beta chain is drawn from a study of shared clonotypes between healthy human individuals (dated by TCRdb to about 2020). About the investigation overall: A couple of women and a few men aged 18 to 49 years were included in the cohort. To estimate repertoire size and how much clonotypes are shared between individuals, the study performed deep sequencing of blood TCR repertoires from a few healthy adults. To increase sequencing depth and limit assay-specific biases, different laboratories used diverse techniques to prepare libraries and sequence TCR repertoires. Between about 0.8 and 9 billion PBMCs per donor were obtained by leukapheresis.

Using the deep immunoSEQ assay, TCR CDR3 regions were amplified from genomic DNA by multiplex PCR. Genomic DNA extracted from each cell subset was distributed evenly over all wells of several immunoSEQ 96-well plates, and each plate served as one replicate. For unsorted PBMC, approximately 0.3 ug of genomic DNA, equivalent to around 33,000 T cell genomes, went into each replicate PCR. Unsorted PBMC genomic DNA was sequenced across ten immunoSEQ deep assay plates. Purified libraries were quantified with a Qubit 3.0 fluorometer, sized on a Bioanalyzer 2100, and re-quantified with the KAPA Library Quantification kit. Every immunoSEQ 96-well plate was sequenced on a dedicated single-read 150-cycle Illumina NextSeq 550 flow cell. In the authors' own workflow: Because only junctional sequences without quality scores were contained in the immunoSEQ output, filtering matching that applied to full-length reads could not be performed. To assign V/J genes and CDR3, sequences were annotated using PyIR, a Python wrapper for IgBLAST v1.9, with IMGT germline references. Reads were filtered out if the reads had weak V/J assignments (E-value above 1e-6), no CDR3, stop codons, out-of-frame junctions, or ambiguous translated residues. V3J clonotypes were defined as sequences sharing an identical inferred V gene, J gene, and CDR3 amino acid sequence. Percentage overlap between repertoires was computed as shared unique clonotypes divided by the size of the smaller repertoire. RTK rarefaction, the Chao1 estimator, and Recon v2.1 estimates of unobserved clonotypes were used to assess repertoire richness. TCRdb holds this immuneACCESS table with in-frame rearrangements only. Some clones are missing; in checked studies, unresolved V genes explain under half, and the rest has no known cause. V, J and clone size are taken as reported in that table, and D and trimming were inferred from the DNA itself. Counted in this sample were around 500,000 clones; around 79% of them appeared once. Roughly 12% of the sample is in the top ten clones.

Regarding this clone: Its antigen is still unknown. No quality values exist for individual bases; no much larger clone is one base distant.

The paper as a whole reports these results and caveats: Based on pairwise subsampling, the degree of clonotype sharing among donors was expected to be affected by sequencing depth. Because the study included only a small number of donors, the genetic and exposure-history diversity represented was limited. Sampling was restricted to blood, and TCR repertoires in tissue are likely to differ from TCR repertoires in blood.

For this chain, trimming is 7 bases at the V end and 0 bases at the J end, and the number of junction bases without a gene match is 14. CDR1 and CDR2 were assigned from the germline V gene (reference sequence) as WNHNN and SYGVQD. The CDR3 sequence holds 18 residues, the cysteine and phenylalanine included. The DNA shown is the 54-base CDR3, in frame from base 1. Healthy HIV-negative adults with no recently reported acute infections or vaccinations were included as donors. Only Caucasian adults living in Nashville, Tennessee, USA were represented among the donors. For unsorted samples, 100 million or so PBMCs were counted, and genomic DNA was extracted using the QIAamp DNA Blood Mini kit. Blood was collected by leukapheresis, and PBMCs were isolated by Ficoll-Histopaque density gradient centrifugation and then cryopreserved in liquid nitrogen vapor phase.

The receptor was isolated from a woman in her thirties or forties in good health. Some clones in this sample may be carry-over from other donors' samples. Recombination connected TRBV10-1 to TRBJ2-3, and 9 junctional nucleotides match TRBD1. The source material was PBMCs. Here is the DNA: TGCGCCAGCATCTCCGGGACAGGGACAAGGGCAAGCACAGATACGCAGTATTTT. This encodes CASISGTGTRASTDTQYF.